A selection of T cell receptor beta chains follows, all from one sample in a study of blood T cell repertoires in COVID-19. Data came from immunoSEQ multiplex PCR; TCRdb stores just in-frame clones and leaves some out. This sample has about 160,000 clones, with roughly 80% found just once. Sequenced input: peripheral blood. These receptors originate from a man aged 55 to 70 with acute or convalescent COVID-19. The CDR3 runs from the conserved cysteine through the conserved F or W. The order of the fields is V gene, J gene, clone size, D gene, CDR3 protein, CDR3 DNA. A D gene is named only where the DNA matches it firmly. Some rows have no size entry. The others give once, few or many, or a class for an expanded clone.

v_gene: TRBV27; j_gene: TRBJ2-7; abundance: NA; d_gene: NA; CDR3aa: CASSYWSGYEQYF; CDR3nt: TGTGCCAGCAGTTACTGGAGCGGCTACGAGCAGTACTTC
v_gene: TRBV18; j_gene: TRBJ1-2; abundance: NA; d_gene: TRBD1; CDR3aa: CASSPPIINRGSVLSDGYTF; CDR3nt: TGTGCCAGCTCACCACCGATAATAAACAGGGGATCGGTATTGAGCGATGGCTACACCTTC
v_gene: TRBV7-8; j_gene: TRBJ2-1; abundance: many; d_gene: TRBD2; CDR3aa: CASSLAARAGDSYNEQFF; CDR3nt: TGTGCCAGCAGCTTAGCGGCTCGAGCGGGGGATTCCTACAATGAGCAGTTCTTC
v_gene: TRBV9; j_gene: TRBJ2-1; abundance: NA; d_gene: TRBD1; CDR3aa: CASSSTGVTYNEQFF; CDR3nt: TGTGCCAGCAGCTCTACAGGGGTGACTTACAATGAGCAGTTCTTC
v_gene: TRBV5-1; j_gene: TRBJ2-7; abundance: few; d_gene: TRBD1; CDR3aa: CASRDREPYEQYF; CDR3nt: TGCGCCAGCAGAGACAGGGAACCGTACGAGCAGTACTTC
v_gene: TRBV13; j_gene: TRBJ1-2; abundance: NA; d_gene: TRBD1; CDR3aa: CASSAGTGDYGYTF; CDR3nt: TGTGCCAGCAGCGCCGGGACAGGGGACTATGGCTACACCTTC
v_gene: TRBV19; j_gene: TRBJ1-5; abundance: NA; d_gene: NA; CDR3aa: CASSIVGGQSNQPQHF; CDR3nt: TGTGCCAGTAGTATAGTAGGGGGACAAAGCAATCAGCCCCAGCATTTT
v_gene: TRBV10-3; j_gene: TRBJ2-7; abundance: NA; d_gene: TRBD1; CDR3aa: CAISDTLDREGDEQYF; CDR3nt: TGTGCCATCAGTGACACCTTGGACAGGGAAGGAGACGAGCAGTACTTC
v_gene: TRBV6-5; j_gene: TRBJ2-4; abundance: NA; d_gene: TRBD1; CDR3aa: CASSLRTGGKNIQYF; CDR3nt: TGTGCCAGCAGTTTACGGACAGGGGGTAAAAACATTCAGTACTTC
v_gene: TRBV9; j_gene: TRBJ2-5; abundance: NA; d_gene: TRBD2; CDR3aa: CASSSGLAGQETQYF; CDR3nt: TGTGCCAGCAGCTCGGGACTAGCGGGGCAAGAGACCCAGTACTTC
v_gene: TRBV30; j_gene: TRBJ2-2; abundance: NA; d_gene: TRBD1; CDR3aa: CAWSAGGRGHTGELFF; CDR3nt: TGTGCCTGGAGTGCAGGGGGTAGGGGGCACACCGGGGAGCTGTTTTTT
v_gene: TRBV28; j_gene: TRBJ2-1; abundance: NA; d_gene: TRBD1; CDR3aa: CASSPLGQGNEQFF; CDR3nt: TGTGCCAGCAGTCCTCTGGGACAGGGCAATGAGCAGTTCTTC
v_gene: TRBV27; j_gene: TRBJ2-5; abundance: NA; d_gene: NA; CDR3aa: CASSQTSPGETQYF; CDR3nt: TGTGCCAGCAGCCAAACTAGCCCCGGAGAGACCCAGTACTTC
v_gene: TRBV6-2/TRBV6-3; j_gene: TRBJ1-5; abundance: NA; d_gene: TRBD1; CDR3aa: CASSYPDRGRINSNQPQHF; CDR3nt: TGTGCCAGCAGTTACCCGGACAGGGGGCGAATCAATAGCAATCAGCCCCAGCATTTT
v_gene: TRBV7-2; j_gene: TRBJ1-5; abundance: once; d_gene: TRBD1; CDR3aa: CASSLEGAGNQPQHF; CDR3nt: TGTGCCAGCAGCTTAGAGGGGGCTGGCAATCAGCCCCAGCATTTT
v_gene: TRBV7-9; j_gene: TRBJ2-7; abundance: once; d_gene: TRBD1; CDR3aa: CASSLTGDSGEQYF; CDR3nt: TGTGCCAGCAGCTTGACAGGGGATTCAGGGGAGCAGTACTTC
v_gene: TRBV7-8; j_gene: TRBJ1-2; abundance: NA; d_gene: NA; CDR3aa: CASSLGGQGSFDGYTF; CDR3nt: TGTGCCAGCAGCTTAGGTGGGCAGGGATCTTTCGATGGCTACACCTTC
v_gene: TRBV12-3/TRBV12-4; j_gene: TRBJ2-3; abundance: NA; d_gene: NA; CDR3aa: CASRRTSTDTQYF; CDR3nt: TGTGCCAGCAGAAGGACTAGCACAGATACGCAGTATTTT
v_gene: TRBV6-5; j_gene: TRBJ2-3; abundance: NA; d_gene: TRBD2; CDR3aa: CASSWTSGGSTDTQYF; CDR3nt: TGTGCCAGCAGTTGGACTAGCGGGGGTAGTACAGATACGCAGTATTTT
v_gene: TRBV5-6; j_gene: TRBJ2-2; abundance: once; d_gene: TRBD1; CDR3aa: CASSLRDRAWTGELFF; CDR3nt: TGTGCCAGCAGCCTCCGGGACAGGGCTTGGACCGGGGAGCTGTTTTTT
v_gene: TRBV30; j_gene: TRBJ2-7; abundance: NA; d_gene: NA; CDR3aa: CAWRVAVSYEQYF; CDR3nt: TGTGCCTGGAGGGTTGCAGTCTCCTACGAGCAGTACTTC
v_gene: TRBV7-3; j_gene: TRBJ2-1; abundance: once; d_gene: TRBD2; CDR3aa: CASSLGGTYNEQFF; CDR3nt: TGTGCCAGCAGCCTCGGGGGGACCTACAATGAGCAGTTCTTC
v_gene: TRBV5-5; j_gene: TRBJ1-2; abundance: NA; d_gene: NA; CDR3aa: CASSLRTENYGYTF; CDR3nt: TGTGCCAGCAGCTTACGGACAGAAAACTATGGCTACACCTTC
v_gene: TRBV5-4; j_gene: TRBJ2-7; abundance: NA; d_gene: NA; CDR3aa: CASSFITSSSYEQYF; CDR3nt: TGTGCCAGCAGCTTCATCACTAGCTCGTCCTACGAGCAGTACTTC
v_gene: TRBV9; j_gene: TRBJ1-6; abundance: NA; d_gene: TRBD1; CDR3aa: CASSEDRGDSPLHF; CDR3nt: TGTGCCAGCAGCGAAGACAGGGGGGATTCACCCCTCCACTTT
v_gene: TRBV24-1; j_gene: TRBJ1-4; abundance: NA; d_gene: NA; CDR3aa: CATSDPTQGSVEKLFF; CDR3nt: TGTGCCACCAGTGACCCTACCCAGGGGAGTGTTGAAAAACTGTTTTTT
v_gene: TRBV6-5; j_gene: TRBJ1-5; abundance: NA; d_gene: NA; CDR3aa: CASRGAVNQPQHF; CDR3nt: TGTGCCAGCAGGGGGGCGGTCAATCAGCCCCAGCATTTT
v_gene: TRBV30; j_gene: TRBJ2-1; abundance: NA; d_gene: TRBD2; CDR3aa: CAWSVLAGDNEQFF; CDR3nt: TGTGCCTGGAGTGTATTGGCGGGGGACAATGAGCAGTTCTTC
v_gene: TRBV6-1; j_gene: TRBJ1-2; abundance: NA; d_gene: NA; CDR3aa: CASSDIEDFAPGYGYTF; CDR3nt: TGTGCCAGCAGTGATATTGAGGACTTCGCCCCCGGCTATGGCTACACCTTC
v_gene: TRBV9; j_gene: TRBJ2-7; abundance: NA; d_gene: TRBD1; CDR3aa: CASSHALLDRGKYEQYF; CDR3nt: TGTGCCAGCAGCCATGCCCTTCTTGACAGGGGTAAATACGAGCAGTACTTC
v_gene: TRBV5-8; j_gene: TRBJ1-5; abundance: NA; d_gene: NA; CDR3aa: CASNPRGYVNQPQHF; CDR3nt: TGTGCCAGCAATCCCCGAGGGTATGTGAATCAGCCCCAGCATTTT
v_gene: TRBV5-1; j_gene: TRBJ2-2; abundance: NA; d_gene: TRBD1; CDR3aa: CASGTGNTGELFF; CDR3nt: TGCGCCAGCGGGACAGGGAACACCGGGGAGCTGTTTTTT
v_gene: TRBV4-1; j_gene: TRBJ2-1; abundance: NA; d_gene: TRBD2; CDR3aa: CASSRKGGGSSYNEQFF; CDR3nt: TGCGCCAGCAGCCGCAAGGGCGGGGGGAGCTCCTACAATGAGCAGTTCTTC
v_gene: TRBV9; j_gene: TRBJ1-3; abundance: NA; d_gene: NA; CDR3aa: CASSVGEVNSGNTIYF; CDR3nt: TGTGCCAGCAGCGTAGGGGAGGTGAACTCTGGAAACACCATATATTTT
v_gene: TRBV7-9; j_gene: TRBJ1-3; abundance: NA; d_gene: TRBD1; CDR3aa: CASSHGQGLTGNTIYF; CDR3nt: TGTGCCAGCAGCCACGGACAGGGGTTAACTGGAAACACCATATATTTT
v_gene: TRBV13; j_gene: TRBJ2-1; abundance: NA; d_gene: NA; CDR3aa: CASSLDSGYGEQFF; CDR3nt: TGTGCCAGCAGCTTAGATTCAGGGTACGGTGAGCAGTTCTTC
v_gene: TRBV27; j_gene: TRBJ1-2; abundance: NA; d_gene: NA; CDR3aa: CASSPGAYYYGYTF; CDR3nt: TGTGCCAGCAGTCCTGGGGCCTATTACTATGGCTACACCTTC
v_gene: TRBV19; j_gene: TRBJ2-6; abundance: NA; d_gene: TRBD1; CDR3aa: CASRGDRGLSGANVLTF; CDR3nt: TGTGCCAGTAGAGGGGACAGGGGCCTCTCTGGGGCCAACGTCCTGACTTTC
v_gene: TRBV13; j_gene: TRBJ1-6; abundance: NA; d_gene: TRBD1; CDR3aa: CASSGTGVRGSPLHF; CDR3nt: TGTGCCAGCAGCGGAACAGGGGTGCGGGGATCACCCCTCCACTTT
v_gene: TRBV12-3/TRBV12-4; j_gene: TRBJ2-2; abundance: NA; d_gene: NA; CDR3aa: CATRRGTGELFF; CDR3nt: TGTGCCACCAGGAGGGGGACCGGGGAGCTGTTTTTT
v_gene: TRBV6-1; j_gene: TRBJ1-2; abundance: NA; d_gene: NA; CDR3aa: CASSENRESYGYTF; CDR3nt: TGTGCCAGCAGTGAGAACAGGGAATCCTATGGCTACACCTTC
v_gene: TRBV29-1; j_gene: TRBJ1-5; abundance: NA; d_gene: NA; CDR3aa: CSVLQGFGNQPQHF; CDR3nt: TGCAGCGTACTACAGGGTTTTGGGAATCAGCCCCAGCATTTT
v_gene: TRBV3-1/TRBV3-2; j_gene: TRBJ1-1; abundance: NA; d_gene: TRBD1; CDR3aa: CASSPDRGGTEAFF; CDR3nt: TGTGCCAGCAGCCCGGACAGGGGGGGGACTGAAGCTTTCTTT
v_gene: TRBV5-1; j_gene: TRBJ2-7; abundance: NA; d_gene: TRBD2; CDR3aa: CASSGAGGPYEQYF; CDR3nt: TGCGCCAGCAGCGGGGCGGGGGGCCCCTACGAGCAGTACTTC
v_gene: TRBV12-3/TRBV12-4; j_gene: TRBJ1-4; abundance: NA; d_gene: NA; CDR3aa: CASRTGGEKLFF; CDR3nt: TGTGCCAGCAGAACAGGCGGTGAAAAACTGTTTTTT
v_gene: TRBV2; j_gene: TRBJ1-2; abundance: NA; d_gene: NA; CDR3aa: CATTDSFYGYTF; CDR3nt: TGTGCCACCACAGACAGCTTCTATGGCTACACCTTC
v_gene: TRBV5-5; j_gene: TRBJ2-5; abundance: once; d_gene: NA; CDR3aa: CASSLWGGGQETQYF; CDR3nt: TGTGCCAGCAGCTTGTGGGGGGGCGGCCAAGAGACCCAGTACTTC
v_gene: TRBV24-1; j_gene: TRBJ2-5; abundance: few; d_gene: NA; CDR3aa: CATNRGGSETQYF; CDR3nt: TGTGCCACCAACAGAGGGGGTAGCGAGACCCAGTACTTC
v_gene: TRBV7-8; j_gene: TRBJ1-1; abundance: NA; d_gene: NA; CDR3aa: CASSLEWGEVNTEAFF; CDR3nt: TGTGCCAGCAGCTTAGAATGGGGGGAGGTGAACACTGAAGCTTTCTTT
v_gene: TRBV11-1; j_gene: TRBJ1-1; abundance: NA; d_gene: NA; CDR3aa: CASRPKNQGGRTEAFF; CDR3nt: TGTGCCAGCCGACCAAAAAATCAGGGAGGCAGGACTGAAGCTTTCTTT
v_gene: TRBV7-2; j_gene: TRBJ1-1; abundance: NA; d_gene: NA; CDR3aa: CASSFGTGLPRGTEAFF; CDR3nt: TGTGCCAGCAGCTTTGGGACGGGACTTCCTCGGGGGACTGAAGCTTTCTTT
v_gene: TRBV7-2; j_gene: TRBJ2-5; abundance: NA; d_gene: NA; CDR3aa: CASSLSVQETQYF; CDR3nt: TGTGCCAGCAGCCTTAGCGTCCAAGAGACCCAGTACTTC
v_gene: TRBV11-2; j_gene: TRBJ1-3; abundance: once; d_gene: NA; CDR3aa: CASSPYQGPSGNTIYF; CDR3nt: TGTGCCAGCAGCCCATACCAGGGCCCCTCTGGAAACACCATATATTTT
v_gene: TRBV9; j_gene: TRBJ1-6; abundance: NA; d_gene: NA; CDR3aa: CASSVDSGDYNSPLHF; CDR3nt: TGTGCCAGCAGCGTAGATTCAGGGGATTATAATTCACCCCTCCACTTT
v_gene: TRBV29-1; j_gene: TRBJ1-4; abundance: NA; d_gene: NA; CDR3aa: CSVSSGTGLEKLFF; CDR3nt: TGCAGCGTTTCCTCGGGAACAGGGCTTGAAAAACTGTTTTTT